Shown below are 6 T cell receptor beta chains from a single sample sequenced in a study of molecular identifiers for immune sequencing clone quantification. TCRdb recomputed calls from the PCR reads with MiXCR, one row per CDR3 protein. The sample includes about 640,000 distinct CDR3 sequences, 15% to 20% of them seen just once. The sample taken for sequencing was naive CD8+ T cells from blood, with Jurkat cell RNA spiked in. Subset specified: FACS-sorted CD8+CD4-CCR7+CD45RA+ naive T cells. Source of these receptors: a human donor in good health. Some libraries in this study had Jurkat cell RNA spiked in.

Worth noting for this clonotype: This may stem from a read error, because a much larger clone lies one nucleotide away. The V and J genes are TRBV11-2 and TRBJ1-1; D possibly corresponds to TRBD1 (5 bases). The V end was cut by 5 bases, the J end by 5 bases, with 12 bases between. The CDR3 length is 13 residues. Germline V gene data show CDR1 as SGHAT and CDR2 as FQNNGV. As DNA, the CDR3 is TGTGCCAGCAGCCCGGGGCGAACTACTGAAGCTTTCTTT. It translates to CASSPGRTTEAFF.

A note on this clonotype: With a much larger clone just one base away, this may be a read error. The genes are TRBV4-1 and TRBJ2-1, with 11 bases fitting TRBD2. Germline lookup yields CDR1 MGHRA and CDR2 YSYEKL. The V segment lost 1 base and the J segment 8 bases; nucleotides outside the gene matches: 4. The CDR3 is made up of 15 amino acids. The CDR3 region has the DNA TGCGCCAGCAGCCAAGTAGCGGGGGGGTACGATGAGCAGTTCTTC. It codes for CASSQVAGGYDEQFF.

This clonotype was counted ten times or more. The rearrangement uses TRBV9 and TRBJ2-5, with 7 bases that match TRBD2. The ends lost 0 bases at V and 4 bases at J; junction bases unmatched: 9. Germline assignment: CDR1 SGDLS and CDR2 YYNGEE. The CDR3 length is 16 residues. The CDR3 reads CASSVDAGEFGETQYF. The CDR3 region has the DNA TGTGCCAGCAGCGTAGATGCGGGAGAATTTGGAGAGACCCAGTACTTC. Using reference TRBV9 and TRBJ2-5 for the parts outside the CDR3, the full variable domain is DSGVTQTPKHLITATGQRVTLRCSPRSGDLSVYWYQQSLDQGLQFLIQYYNGEERAKGNILERFSAQQFPDLHSELNLSSLELGDSALYFCASSVDAGEFGETQYFGPGTRLLVL.

This clonotype was counted only a few times. V gene TRBV7-9 combines with J gene TRBJ1-1; maybe TRBD1 (5 bases). This CDR3 contains 17 residues. V lost 5 bases and J 4 bases, leaving 23 bases between the germline ends. Germline CDR1 reads SEHNR; CDR2 reads FQNEAQ (reference sequence). The CDR3 DNA follows: TGTGCCAGCAGCAACGGAGGGGAGGTCCGAATGAGCACTGAAGCTTTCTTT. Protein: CASSNGGEVRMSTEAFF.

The chain couples TRBV19 to TRBJ2-7; 15 nucleotides align to TRBD2. Germline CDR1 is LNHDA and CDR2 is SQIVND (reference sequence). V lost 5 bases and J lost 6; bases outside the gene matches: 8. The CDR3 runs to 16 residues. In DNA, the CDR3 is TGTGCCAGTAGTGCCGGACTAGCGGGAGGGCTGGCCGAGCAGTACTTC. This encodes CASSAGLAGGLAEQYF.

Comments on this clonotype: A clone one base away is much larger, so this may be a read error. The chain employs TRBV6-2 or TRBV6-3 and TRBJ2-7; D might be TRBD2 (5 bases). This CDR3 region has 13 residues. V was pared by 2 bases and J by 5 bases, with 10 bases between. Germline-derived CDR1 and CDR2 are MNHEY and SVGEGT. CDR3 coding DNA: TGTGCCAGCAGTTACGGGCGGGCCCACGAGCAGTACTTC. It codes for CASSYGRAHEQYF.